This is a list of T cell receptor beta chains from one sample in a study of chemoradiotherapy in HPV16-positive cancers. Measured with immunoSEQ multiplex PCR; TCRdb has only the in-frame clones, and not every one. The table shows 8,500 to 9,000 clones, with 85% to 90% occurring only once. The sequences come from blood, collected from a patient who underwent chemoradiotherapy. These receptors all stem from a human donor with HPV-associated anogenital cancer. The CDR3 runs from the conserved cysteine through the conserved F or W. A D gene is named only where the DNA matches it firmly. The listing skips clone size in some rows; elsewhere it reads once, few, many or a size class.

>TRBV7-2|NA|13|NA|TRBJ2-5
TGTGCCAGCAGCTTAAGGATCCAAGAGACCCAGTACTTC
CASSLRIQETQYF
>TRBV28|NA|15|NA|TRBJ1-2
TGTGCCAGCAGCATAGGGGGGGGGACTAACTATGGCTACACCTTC
CASSIGGGTNYGYTF
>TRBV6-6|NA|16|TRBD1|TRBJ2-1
TGTGCCAGCAGCCCAACTTTGACAGGGCATGACAATGAGCAGTTCTTC
CASSPTLTGHDNEQFF
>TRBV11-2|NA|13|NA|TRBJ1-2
TGTGCCAGCAGCCAGGACAGTCGCTATGGCTACACCTTC
CASSQDSRYGYTF
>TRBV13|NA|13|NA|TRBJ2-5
TGTGCCAGCAGCTTAGGCGGCGAAGAGACCCAGTACTTC
CASSLGGEETQYF
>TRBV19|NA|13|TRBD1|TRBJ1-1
TGTGCCAGTAGTATGGCACAGGGGGCTCGAGCTTTCTTT
CASSMAQGARAFF
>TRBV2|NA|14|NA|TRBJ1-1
TGTGCCAGCAGTGAAGGAGGTCAGAGCACTGAAGCTTTCTTT
CASSEGGQSTEAFF
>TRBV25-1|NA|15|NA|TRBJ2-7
TGTGCCAGCAGTGGTCGCGGGATAAATTTCTACGAGCAGTACTTC
CASSGRGINFYEQYF
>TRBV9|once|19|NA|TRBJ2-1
TGTGCCAGCAGCTTAAGCCCCCAGCTTAGGGGTTCCTTATTTATAGAGCAGTTCTTC
CASSLSPQLRGSLFIEQFF
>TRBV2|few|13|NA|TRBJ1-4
TGTGCCAGCACCCGGGAGTATAATGAAAAACTGTTTTTT
CASTREYNEKLFF
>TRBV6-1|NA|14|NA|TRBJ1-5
TGTGCCAGCAGTGAAGTAGGGGTAGGGCAGCCCCAGCATTTT
CASSEVGVGQPQHF
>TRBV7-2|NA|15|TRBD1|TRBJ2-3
TGTGCCAGCAGCCGGGACAGGGACTACACAGATACGCAGTATTTT
CASSRDRDYTDTQYF
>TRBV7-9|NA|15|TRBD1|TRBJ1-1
TGTGCCAGCAGCTACCCAGGGGGGCCGAAAACTGAAGCTTTCTTT
CASSYPGGPKTEAFF
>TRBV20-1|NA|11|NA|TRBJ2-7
TGCAGTGCTAGTGGGTTGTACGAGCAGTACTTC
CSASGLYEQYF
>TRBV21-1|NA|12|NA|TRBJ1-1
TGTGCCAGCAGCTCCCCCGGACCTGAAGCTTTCTTT
CASSSPGPEAFF
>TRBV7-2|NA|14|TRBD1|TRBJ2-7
TGTGCCAGCAGCTTCGGACAGGCCTCCTACGAGCAGTACTTC
CASSFGQASYEQYF
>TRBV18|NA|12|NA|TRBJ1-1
TGTGCCAGCTCACCAGGCCCCCTTGAAGCTTTCTTT
CASSPGPLEAFF
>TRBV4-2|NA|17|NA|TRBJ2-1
TGTGCCAGCAGCCAAGGCACCGGGACTCCAATTGTGTATGAGCAGTTCTTC
CASSQGTGTPIVYEQFF
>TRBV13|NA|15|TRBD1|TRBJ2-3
TGTGCCAGCAGCTTCGGGACAGGGGGCTCAGATACGCAGTATTTT
CASSFGTGGSDTQYF
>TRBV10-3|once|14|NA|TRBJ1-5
TGTGCCATCAGGGAAACAGGGTCCAGTCAGCCCCAGCATTTT
CAIRETGSSQPQHF
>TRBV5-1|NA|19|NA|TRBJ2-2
TGCGCCAGCAACTCATTCCCAGGGGCTAGTAAAGATGTCACCGGGGAGCTGTTTTTT
CASNSFPGASKDVTGELFF
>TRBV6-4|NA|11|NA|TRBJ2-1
TGTGCCAGCAGTGTAGGTAATGAGCAGTTCTTC
CASSVGNEQFF
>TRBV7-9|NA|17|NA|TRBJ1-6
TGTGCCAGCAGCTTAGGATCGGCGGGGCTCTATAATTCACCCCTCCACTTT
CASSLGSAGLYNSPLHF
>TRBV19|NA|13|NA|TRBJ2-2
TGTGCCAGTAGTATTTCGGGGTTCGGGGAGCTGTTTTTT
CASSISGFGELFF
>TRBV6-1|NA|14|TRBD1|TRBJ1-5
TGTGCCAGCAACTTGGACAGGGGTAATCAGCCCCAGCATTTT
CASNLDRGNQPQHF
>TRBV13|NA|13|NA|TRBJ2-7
TGTGCCAGCAGCCCACCATTTACCTACGAGCAGTACTTC
CASSPPFTYEQYF
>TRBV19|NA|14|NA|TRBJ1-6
TGTGCCAGTAGTAGCAGGGAGTATAATTCACCCCTCCACTTT
CASSSREYNSPLHF
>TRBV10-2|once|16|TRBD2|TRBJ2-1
TGCGCCAGCAGTGAGTCTTTAGCGGGGTTCTACAATGAGCAGTTCTTC
CASSESLAGFYNEQFF
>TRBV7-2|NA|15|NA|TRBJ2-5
TGTGCCAGCAGCTTGTTCCTATATGGACAAGAGACCCAGTACTTC
CASSLFLYGQETQYF
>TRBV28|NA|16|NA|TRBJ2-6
TGTGCCAGCAGTCCCGTCTGGGGGCCCGGGGCCAACGTCCTGACTTTC
CASSPVWGPGANVLTF
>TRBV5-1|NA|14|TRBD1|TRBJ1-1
TGCGCCAGCAGCCGGACAGGGCAGGGGACTGAAGCTTTCTTT
CASSRTGQGTEAFF
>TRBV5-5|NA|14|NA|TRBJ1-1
TGTGCCAGCAGCTTTTCGGGGGTGAACACTGAAGCTTTCTTT
CASSFSGVNTEAFF
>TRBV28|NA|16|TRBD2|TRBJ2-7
TGTGCCAGCAGTTACACACTTAGCGGGAGTTCCTACGAGCAGTACTTC
CASSYTLSGSSYEQYF
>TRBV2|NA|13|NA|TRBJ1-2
TGTGCCAGCAATTCTCAAGCTGGGGGAGGCTACACCTTC
CASNSQAGGGYTF
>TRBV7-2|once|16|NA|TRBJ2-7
TGTGCCAGCAGCTTAGACGACGGACTCCGCTCCTACGAGCAGTACTTC
CASSLDDGLRSYEQYF